Listed below are T cell receptor beta chains from one sample, sequenced in a study of T cells in Graves' hyperthyroidism and ophthalmopathy. TCRdb reprocessed the multiplex PCR reads with MiXCR, giving one entry per CDR3 protein. This table has approximately 400,000 distinct CDR3 sequences, 15% to 18% appearing once. What was sequenced was blood. Source of these receptors: a young woman with Graves' hyperthyroidism that later progressed to Graves' ophthalmopathy. CDR3s include the opening cysteine and the closing phenylalanine or tryptophan. A D gene is named only where the DNA matches it firmly. Clone size appears in some rows only: once, few, many, or a class for an expanded clone.

J	size	D	V	CDR3	DNA
TRBJ2-5	many	-	TRBV18	CASSPDTSETQYF	TGTGCCAGCTCACCCGACACCTCAGAGACCCAGTACTTC
TRBJ2-1	few	-	TRBV4-1	CASSQEGSKASGYNEQFF	TGCGCCAGCAGCCAAGAGGGATCGAAAGCGTCTGGCTACAATGAGCAGTTCTTC
TRBJ2-7	-	-	TRBV5-8	CASSLAPGGPRSYEQYF	TGTGCCAGCAGCTTGGCCCCTGGCGGGCCACGCTCCTACGAGCAGTACTTC
TRBJ2-2	few	TRBD2	TRBV5-4	CASSRTSGFRSGELFF	TGTGCCAGCAGCCGGACTAGCGGGTTTCGCTCCGGGGAGCTGTTTTTT
TRBJ2-3	many	-	TRBV6-1	CASMTTTDTQYF	TGTGCCAGCATGACTACCACAGATACGCAGTATTTT
TRBJ1-2	many	-	TRBV28	CASKKGYGYTF	TGTGCCAGCAAAAAAGGGTATGGCTACACCTTC
TRBJ2-5	many	TRBD2	TRBV20-1	CSARPSGLPETQYF	TGCAGTGCTAGACCTAGCGGGCTACCAGAGACCCAGTACTTC
TRBJ1-1	few	-	TRBV4-2	CASSQEAQAGTEAFF	TGTGCCAGCAGCCAAGAAGCCCAGGCTGGTACTGAAGCTTTCTTT
TRBJ2-5	many	TRBD2	TRBV28	CASSPWGGETQYF	TGTGCCAGCAGTCCGTGGGGAGGGGAGACCCAGTACTTC
TRBJ2-5	few	-	TRBV7-8	CASSLFPTGQETQYF	TGTGCCAGCAGCTTATTTCCGACTGGCCAAGAGACCCAGTACTTC
TRBJ1-1	many	-	TRBV7-9	CASSLERPGFLVQANTEAFF	TGTGCCAGCAGCTTAGAAAGACCCGGGTTCCTCGTACAGGCGAACACTGAAGCTTTCTTT
TRBJ2-1	many	TRBD2	TRBV7-9	CASSLRGATSGFNEQFF	TGTGCCAGCAGCTTAAGGGGGGCAACTAGCGGTTTCAATGAGCAGTTCTTC
TRBJ2-3	many	TRBD1	TRBV3-1	CASSQVTGEDTQYF	TGTGCCAGCAGCCAAGTGACAGGGGAAGATACGCAGTATTTT
TRBJ2-5	few	-	TRBV20-1	CSARDYGGPGETQYF	TGCAGTGCTAGAGATTATGGAGGGCCTGGGGAGACCCAGTACTTC
TRBJ2-2	few	TRBD2	TRBV3-1	CASSPRGSGTGEPSGELFF	TGTGCCAGCAGCCCCCGTGGTAGCGGGACTGGGGAACCGTCCGGGGAGCTGTTTTTT
TRBJ1-2	many	-	TRBV28	CASRNWGNYGYTF	TGTGCCAGCAGGAATTGGGGAAACTATGGCTACACCTTC
TRBJ1-1	-	-	TRBV27	CASSHLGALLNTEAFF	TGTGCCAGCAGCCACCTGGGAGCCTTACTGAACACTGAAGCTTTCTTT
TRBJ1-5	many	TRBD1	TRBV28	CATEIIDRGLNQPQHF	TGTGCCACTGAGATAATCGACAGGGGGCTCAATCAGCCCCAGCATTTT
TRBJ1-5	-	-	TRBV24-1	CATSMSGGDSNQPQHF	TGTGCCACCAGTATGTCCGGGGGGGATAGCAATCAGCCCCAGCATTTT
TRBJ2-4	-	-	TRBV6-5	CASSYWAGVAKNIQYF	TGTGCCAGCAGTTACTGGGCAGGGGTAGCCAAAAACATTCAGTACTTC
TRBJ2-7	many	TRBD2	TRBV28	CATSLAGGPNNEQYF	TGTGCCACTTCGTTAGCGGGAGGGCCTAACAACGAGCAGTACTTC
TRBJ2-1	once	-	TRBV19	CASSIPSASSYNEQFF	TGTGCCAGTAGTATTCCTAGCGCAAGCTCCTACAATGAGCAGTTCTTC
TRBJ2-2	few	-	TRBV12-3/TRBV12-4	CASNFHTGELFF	TGTGCCAGCAATTTCCACACCGGGGAGCTGTTTTTT
TRBJ1-1	few	-	TRBV9	CASQGRSNTEAFF	TGTGCGTCGCAGGGTAGATCGAACACTGAAGCTTTCTTT
TRBJ2-3	few	-	TRBV9	CASDAGPTDTQYF	TGTGCCAGCGATGCAGGACCCACAGATACGCAGTATTTT
TRBJ1-2	-	-	TRBV19	CASTGTHGGYTF	TGTGCCAGCACGGGGACACACGGAGGCTACACCTTC
TRBJ1-1	many	-	TRBV27	CASRRQTNTEAFF	TGTGCCAGCAGACGACAGACGAACACTGAAGCTTTCTTT
TRBJ2-7	many	TRBD1	TRBV12-3/TRBV12-4	CASSAGTGDLATHEQYF	TGTGCCAGCAGTGCCGGGACAGGAGATCTAGCGACCCACGAGCAGTACTTC
TRBJ1-2	-	TRBD1	TRBV20-1	CSASRQGTNYGYTF	TGCAGTGCCTCGAGACAGGGAACTAACTATGGCTACACCTTC
TRBJ2-1	many	TRBD2	TRBV28	CASFSSGKGSYNEQFF	TGTGCCAGCTTTTCTAGCGGGAAAGGTTCCTACAATGAGCAGTTCTTC
TRBJ2-5	many	TRBD2	TRBV12-3/TRBV12-4	CASSLTSGIHF	TGTGCCAGCAGCCTCACTAGCGGGATCCACTTC
TRBJ1-6	-	-	TRBV20-1	CSCPGLFLNSPLHF	TGCAGTTGTCCGGGTCTTTTTTTGAATTCACCCCTCCACTTT
TRBJ2-1	many	TRBD2	TRBV28	CASSPGRLADSYNEQFF	TGTGCCAGCAGCCCGGGGCGACTAGCGGACTCCTACAATGAGCAGTTCTTC
TRBJ1-5	many	TRBD1	TRBV28	CASRDRPTNQPQHF	TGTGCCAGCAGGGACAGGCCAACGAATCAGCCCCAGCATTTT
TRBJ2-7	-	-	TRBV6-1	CASSLGDISSYEQYF	TGTGCCAGCAGTCTTGGGGACATCTCCTCCTACGAGCAGTACTTC
TRBJ2-7	many	-	TRBV2	CASKTGALSYEQYF	TGTGCCAGCAAAACGGGGGCCCTCTCCTACGAGCAGTACTTC
TRBJ2-1	many	TRBD2	TRBV6-2/TRBV6-3	CASSYSLAGYNEQFF	TGTGCCAGCAGTTACTCGCTAGCGGGATACAATGAGCAGTTCTTC
TRBJ1-3	many	-	TRBV2	CASSDLQRDFSGNTIYF	TGTGCCAGCAGTGATCTTCAGAGAGATTTCTCTGGAAACACCATATATTTT
TRBJ1-1	many	-	TRBV30	CAWSPSLNTEAFF	TGTGCCTGGAGCCCCTCCCTTAACACTGAAGCTTTCTTT
TRBJ1-1	many	-	TRBV10-3	CAISVSRATSGEAFF	TGTGCCATCAGTGTGTCTCGGGCTACCTCGGGCGAAGCTTTCTTT
TRBJ1-4	many	-	TRBV28	CASSQRTGRGGEKLFF	TGTGCCAGCAGTCAGCGGACGGGGCGGGGAGGTGAAAAACTGTTTTTT
TRBJ2-7	many	-	TRBV3-1	CASSAFPTTKQYF	TGTGCCAGTTCCGCCTTTCCCACTACGAAGCAGTACTTC
TRBJ2-7	many	-	TRBV30	CAWSVRVRNYEQYF	TGTGCCTGGAGTGTACGGGTCCGAAACTACGAGCAGTACTTC
TRBJ2-7	many	-	TRBV5-1	CASSLTGLWEQYF	TGCGCCAGCAGCTTGACAGGGCTTTGGGAGCAGTACTTC
TRBJ2-5	few	TRBD1	TRBV7-7	CASSLVDRGETQYF	TGTGCTAGCAGCTTAGTGGACAGGGGGGAGACCCAGTACTTC
TRBJ2-3	few	-	TRBV20-1	CSARGRSPPQYF	TGCAGTGCTAGAGGGCGGAGCCCCCCGCAGTATTTT
TRBJ1-1	-	-	TRBV19	CASWLGGNTEAFF	TGTGCCAGTTGGTTGGGAGGGAACACTGAAGCTTTCTTT
TRBJ1-5	many	TRBD1	TRBV7-9	CASSFATGSESNQPQHF	TGTGCCAGCAGCTTCGCGACAGGGTCGGAAAGCAATCAGCCCCAGCATTTT
TRBJ2-1	few	-	TRBV6-1	CASSGLSGGIHNEQFF	TGTGCCAGCAGTGGATTATCAGGGGGGATTCACAATGAGCAGTTCTTC
TRBJ2-7	few	-	TRBV13	CASSLRSTYEQYF	TGTGCCAGCAGCTTAAGGAGCACCTACGAGCAGTACTTC
TRBJ2-7	-	-	TRBV27	CASSLGALYEQYF	TGTGCCAGCAGCCTCGGGGCCCTTTACGAGCAGTACTTC
TRBJ2-1	few	TRBD1	TRBV12-3/TRBV12-4	CASRPFGTGPYNEQFF	TGTGCCAGCAGGCCCTTCGGGACAGGGCCATACAATGAGCAGTTCTTC
TRBJ1-3	many	TRBD1	TRBV15	CATSRLRTGAGNTIYF	TGTGCCACCAGCAGACTGAGAACAGGGGCCGGAAACACCATATATTTT